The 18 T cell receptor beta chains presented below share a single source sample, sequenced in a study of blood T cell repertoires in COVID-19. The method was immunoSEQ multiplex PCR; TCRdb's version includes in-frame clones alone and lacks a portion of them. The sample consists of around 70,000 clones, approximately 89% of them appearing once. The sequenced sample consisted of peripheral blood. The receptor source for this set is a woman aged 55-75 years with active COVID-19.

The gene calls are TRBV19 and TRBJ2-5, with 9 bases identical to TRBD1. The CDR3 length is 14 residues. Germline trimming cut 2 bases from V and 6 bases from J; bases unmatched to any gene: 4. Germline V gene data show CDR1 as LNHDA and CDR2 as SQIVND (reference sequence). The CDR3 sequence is CASSINRGQKTQYF. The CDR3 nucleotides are TGTGCCAGTAGTATAAACAGGGGGCAGAAGACCCAGTACTTC.

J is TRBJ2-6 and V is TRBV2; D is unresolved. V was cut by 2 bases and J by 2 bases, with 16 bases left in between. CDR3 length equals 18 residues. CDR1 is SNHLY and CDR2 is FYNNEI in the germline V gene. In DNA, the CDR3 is TGTGCCAGCAGTGAATGGGCAGTTCGCTCCGCTGGGGCCAACGTCCTGACTTTC. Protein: CASSEWAVRSAGANVLTF.

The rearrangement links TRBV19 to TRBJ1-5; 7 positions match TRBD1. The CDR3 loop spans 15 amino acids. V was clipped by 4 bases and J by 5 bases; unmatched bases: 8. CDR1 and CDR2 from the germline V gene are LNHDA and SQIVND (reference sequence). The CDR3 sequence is CASSTSDRVDQPQHF. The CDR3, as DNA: TGTGCCAGTAGTACGTCTGACAGGGTTGATCAGCCCCAGCATTTT.

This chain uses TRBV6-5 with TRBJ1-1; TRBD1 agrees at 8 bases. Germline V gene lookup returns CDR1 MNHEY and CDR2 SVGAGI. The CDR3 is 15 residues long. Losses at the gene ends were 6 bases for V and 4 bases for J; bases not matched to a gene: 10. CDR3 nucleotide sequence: TGTGCCAGCAGCCTCCTCCAGGGGGCCGGCACTGAAGCTTTCTTT. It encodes CASSLLQGAGTEAFF.

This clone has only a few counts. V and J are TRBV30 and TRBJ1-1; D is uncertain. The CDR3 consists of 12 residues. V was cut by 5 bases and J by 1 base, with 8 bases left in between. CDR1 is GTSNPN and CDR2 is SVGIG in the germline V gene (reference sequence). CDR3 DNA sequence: TGTGCCTGGCTCGAGGGGAACACTGAAGCTTTCTTT. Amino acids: CAWLEGNTEAFF. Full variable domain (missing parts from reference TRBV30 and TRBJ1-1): SQTIHQWPATLVQPVGSPLSLECTVEGTSNPNLYWYRQAAGRGLQLLFYSVGIGQISSEVPQNLSASRPQDRQFILSSKKLLLSDSGFYLCAWLEGNTEAFFGQGTRLTVV.

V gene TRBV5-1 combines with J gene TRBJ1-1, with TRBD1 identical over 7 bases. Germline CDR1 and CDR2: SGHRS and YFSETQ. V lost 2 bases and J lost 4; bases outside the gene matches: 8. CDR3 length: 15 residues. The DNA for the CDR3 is TGCGCCAGCAGCTTCCCCTTTCAGGGGGGCACTGAAGCTTTCTTT. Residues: CASSFPFQGGTEAFF.

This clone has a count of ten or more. The CDR3 nucleotides are TGCGCCAGCAGCCAATTACAGGGGAACAGTCAAGAGACCCAGTACTTC. Its protein is CASSQLQGNSQETQYF. This chain connects TRBV4-1 to TRBJ2-5, with 7 bases matching TRBD1. The CDR3 totals 16 residues. With 2 bases clipped from V and 2 bases from J, the junction kept 8 bases outside the gene matches. CDR1 and CDR2 (germline): MGHRA, YSYEKL.

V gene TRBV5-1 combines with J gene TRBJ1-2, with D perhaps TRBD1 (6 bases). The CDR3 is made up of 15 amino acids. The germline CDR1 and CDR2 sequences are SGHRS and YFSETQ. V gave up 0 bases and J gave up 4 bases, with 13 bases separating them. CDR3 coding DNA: TGCGCCAGCAGCTTGGATCGGGGGGCGAGCTATGGCTACACCTTC. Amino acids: CASSLDRGASYGYTF.

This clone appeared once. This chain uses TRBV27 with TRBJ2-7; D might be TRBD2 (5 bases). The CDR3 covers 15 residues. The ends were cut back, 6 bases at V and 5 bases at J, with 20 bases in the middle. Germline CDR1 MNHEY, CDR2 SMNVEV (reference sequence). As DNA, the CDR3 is TGTGCCAGCAGCGGCTCTCGGAGGATTGACAACGAGCAGTACTTC. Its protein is CASSGSRRIDNEQYF.

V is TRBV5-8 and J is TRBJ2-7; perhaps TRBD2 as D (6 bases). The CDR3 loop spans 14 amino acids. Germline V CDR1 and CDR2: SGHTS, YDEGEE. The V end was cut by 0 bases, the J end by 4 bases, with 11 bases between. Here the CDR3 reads CASSLGDSRYEQYF. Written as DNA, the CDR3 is TGTGCCAGCAGCTTGGGGGACTCAAGATACGAGCAGTACTTC.

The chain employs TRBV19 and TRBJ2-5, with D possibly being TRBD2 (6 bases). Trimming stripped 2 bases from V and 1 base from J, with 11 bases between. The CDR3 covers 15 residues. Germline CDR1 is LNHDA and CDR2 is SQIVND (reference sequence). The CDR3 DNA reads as TGTGCCAGTAGTATATCGGCGGGGACCCAAGAGACCCAGTACTTC. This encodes CASSISAGTQETQYF.

The CDR3 nucleotides read TGTGCCAGTTTCCGGGGACTTACGCAGTATTTT. This gives the protein CASFRGLTQYF. This chain joins TRBV19 and TRBJ2-3; tentatively, D is TRBD2 (6 bases). Germline loops: CDR1 LNHDA, CDR2 SQIVND (reference sequence). Trimming stripped 8 bases from V and 8 bases from J, with 11 bases between. The CDR3 is 11 residues long.

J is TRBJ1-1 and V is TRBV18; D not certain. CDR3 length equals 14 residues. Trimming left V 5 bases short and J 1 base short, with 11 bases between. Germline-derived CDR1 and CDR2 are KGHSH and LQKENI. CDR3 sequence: CASSRSGPNTEAFF. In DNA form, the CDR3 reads TGTGCCAGCTCAAGGTCTGGGCCGAACACTGAAGCTTTCTTT.

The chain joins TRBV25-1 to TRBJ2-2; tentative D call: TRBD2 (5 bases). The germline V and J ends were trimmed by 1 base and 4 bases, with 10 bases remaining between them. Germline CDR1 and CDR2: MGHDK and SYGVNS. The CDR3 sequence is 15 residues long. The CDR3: CASSEFTSSTGELFF. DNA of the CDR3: TGTGCCAGCAGTGAATTCACTAGTTCCACCGGGGAGCTGTTTTTT.

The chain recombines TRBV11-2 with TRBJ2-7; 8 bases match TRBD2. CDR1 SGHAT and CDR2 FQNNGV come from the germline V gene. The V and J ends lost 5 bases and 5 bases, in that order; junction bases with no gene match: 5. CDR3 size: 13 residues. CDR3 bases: TGTGCCAGCAGCCCGGGACTAGTTGACGAGCAGTACTTC. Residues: CASSPGLVDEQYF.

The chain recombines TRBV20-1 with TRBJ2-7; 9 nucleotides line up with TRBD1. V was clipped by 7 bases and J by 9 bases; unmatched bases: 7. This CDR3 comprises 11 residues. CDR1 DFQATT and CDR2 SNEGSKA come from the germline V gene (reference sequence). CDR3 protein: CSVDRGNVQYF. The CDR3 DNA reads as TGCAGTGTGGACAGGGGAAATGTGCAGTACTTC.

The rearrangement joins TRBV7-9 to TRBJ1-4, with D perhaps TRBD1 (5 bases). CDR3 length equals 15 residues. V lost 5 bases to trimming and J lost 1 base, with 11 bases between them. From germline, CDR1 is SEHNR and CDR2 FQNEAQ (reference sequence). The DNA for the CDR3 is TGTGCCAGCAGCGCGTGGGGGGGAACTAATGAAAAACTGTTTTTT. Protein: CASSAWGGTNEKLFF.

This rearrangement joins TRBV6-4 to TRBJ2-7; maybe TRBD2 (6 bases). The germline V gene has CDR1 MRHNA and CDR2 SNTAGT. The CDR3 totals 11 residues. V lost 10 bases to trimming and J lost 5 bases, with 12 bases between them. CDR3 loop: CATPRRDEQYF. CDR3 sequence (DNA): TGTGCCACCCCGCGGAGGGACGAGCAGTACTTC.